The following is a T cell receptor (beta chain) sequence with its context. This sample was taken from a study of control samples from healthy donors and cancer patients. Assay: immunoSEQ multiplex PCR; the TCRdb copy retains only in-frame clones and omits some. The sample lists 140,000 or so clones, approximately 91% seen once, with 4.9% in the top ten. V dropped 2 bases and J dropped 7; count of bases not matched to a gene: 8. The CDR3 contains 15 residues. The germline V gene encodes CDR1 SGHNT and CDR2 YYREEE (reference sequence). V and J are TRBV5-4 and TRBJ2-2; 7 positions agree with TRBD2. This sequence originates from a young man in good health. The sequencing input was blood. CDR3 region: CASSLGQGGFGELFF. CDR3 bases: TGTGCCAGCAGCTTAGGTCAGGGAGGGTTCGGGGAGCTGTTTTTT.